The entry that follows covers one T cell receptor (beta chain) sequence. Its cognate antigen is unknown. The data derive from a study of T cell repertoires in cytomegalovirus infection. Study overall: Use of recently identified HLA-C-restricted and well-studied HLA-B-restricted CMV epitopes was part of the study. CMV infection and matching HLA type were both indicated by public TCR beta signatures.

Findings and caveats of the study: Cumulated frequencies of public TCR beta families served to identify carriers of CMV plus the relevant HLA. There were HLA-C-restricted CMV-specific TCR beta clonotypes dominating the ex vivo response.

TCRdb processed the reads anew with MiXCR; each CDR3 protein has one entry. The profile covers under 500,000 distinct CDR3 sequences, with about 39% appearing a single time and approximately 40% taken by the ten largest. The receptor comes from a human donor in good health (CMV status not recorded). Some clones in this sample may be carry-over from other donors' samples. Sequences were derived from cultured PBMCs, sampled from culture after CMV antigen stimulation.

The CDR3 region is CASSEGLAGAEEQYF. The CDR3 DNA is TGTGCCAGCAGCGAAGGCCTCGCGGGAGCGGAAGAGCAGTACTTC. The V call is TRBV7-8, the J call TRBJ2-7, with TRBD2 matching 7 bases. This CDR3 has 15 amino acids. The trim removed 5 bases at V and 7 bases at J, leaving 14 bases unmatched. Per the germline V gene, CDR1 is SGHVS and CDR2 is FQNEAQ.